This TCR beta chain was profiled in a study of blood T cell repertoires in COVID-19. Study overall: T cells, B-cell-depleted T cells, or PBMCs provided the cDNA or gDNA that served as material.

Original data processing: Estimated nucleated cell counts came from reference gene primer amplification. TCRdb keeps only in-frame clones here, not all; method: immunoSEQ multiplex PCR. The V and J calls and clone size are taken from that table; D and trimming were inferred from the DNA. The repertoire includes 130,000 to 150,000 clones, about 80% of them detected once, and approximately 9.2% sits in the top ten. Residents of about two dozen US areas, aged about 18 to 95 years, made up the participants. Participant reports of clinical history set cohort assignment. The germline CDR1 and CDR2 sequences are KGHSH and LQKENI. Trimming removed 3 bases at V and 3 bases at J, with 3 bases between. The length of the CDR3 is 12 residues.

The genes are TRBV18 and TRBJ1-5; no definite D call. Material: PBMCs or T cells enriched from blood (not recorded which). The receptor comes from a man aged 45-65 years who had recovered from COVID-19. In DNA, the CDR3 is TGTGCCAGCTCACCGGCCAATCAGCCCCAGCATTTT. This translates into CASSPANQPQHF.